This passage covers 11 T cell receptor beta chains from one sample sequenced in a study of beta chain features in type 1 diabetes. Reverse transcribing all isolated RNA meant expressed TCRB transcripts were sequenced. The table came from immunoSEQ multiplex PCR; TCRdb's copy has only in-frame clones and leaves some out. The sample yields 150,000 to 190,000 clones, less than 9.5% seen once. The sample consisted of central memory CD4+ T cells from blood. These receptors came from a man younger than 35 in good health.

The genes are TRBV7-3 and TRBJ1-2, with D possibly matching TRBD1 (5 bases). This CDR3 is built from 15 residues. V was cut by 5 bases and J by 7 bases, with 20 bases left in between. Germline V gene data show CDR1 as SGHTA and CDR2 as FQGTGA. CDR3 coding DNA: TGTGCCAGCAGCCATTCTCCGGGGGGGAGTGGTGGCTACACCTTC. Its translation is CASSHSPGGSGGYTF.

CDR3 nucleotides: TGTGCCACCAGCAGAGTAAGGGGCGGGAGGGCCTACAATGAGCAGTTCTTC. Translated, it gives CATSRVRGGRAYNEQFF. V and J are TRBV15 and TRBJ2-1, with 9 nucleotides matching TRBD2. From germline, CDR1 is LNHNV and CDR2 YYDKDF (reference sequence). The CDR3 is 17 residues long. V gave up 1 base and J gave up 2 bases; unmatched junction bases: 6.

This clone has a handful of counts. The chain employs TRBV7-3 and TRBJ2-7, with TRBD2 matching 9 bases. CDR3 size: 16 residues. CDR1 is SGHTA, CDR2 FQGTGA, per germline. Unmatched junction bases numbered 10, after V lost 5 bases and J lost 2 bases. CDR3 in DNA: TGTGCCAGCAGCCCCGACAGGGCTAGCGGGGCCTACGAGCAGTACTTC. It yields the protein CASSPDRASGAYEQYF.

This clone occurred a few times. The rearrangement uses TRBV11-2 and TRBJ1-4; TRBD1 aligns across 7 bases. The germline CDR1 and CDR2 sequences are SGHAT and FQNNGV. There are 14 residues in the CDR3. The V gene end was trimmed by 3 bases and the J gene end by 6 bases; junction bases not matched to a gene: 4. CDR3 protein: CASSFGTGDEKLFF. CDR3 bases: TGTGCCAGCAGCTTCGGCACAGGGGATGAAAAACTGTTTTTT.

The rearrangement uses TRBV9 and TRBJ2-7, with unresolved D. This CDR3 contains 14 residues. Trimming removed 4 bases at V and 5 bases at J, with 16 bases between. Germline CDR1 SGDLS, CDR2 YYNGEE. The CDR3: CASSPRLNPNEQYF. CDR3 in DNA: TGTGCCAGCAGCCCTCGACTGAACCCGAACGAGCAGTACTTC.

This chain connects TRBV18 to TRBJ2-5, with TRBD2 matching 11 bases. V was pared by 5 bases and J by 2 bases, with 1 base of the junction left unmatched. The CDR3 has 14 residues. Germline V lookup: CDR1 KGHSH, CDR2 LQKENI. The CDR3 spells CASSTSGGQETQYF. The CDR3 bases are TGTGCCAGCTCAACTAGCGGGGGACAAGAGACCCAGTACTTC.

The chain recombines TRBV5-1 with TRBJ2-3; tentative D call: TRBD2 (6 bases). The CDR3 covers 16 residues. Trimming removed 2 bases at V and 2 bases at J, with 15 bases between. Germline CDR1 and CDR2: SGHRS and YFSETQ. CDR3 amino acids: CASSFTRLENTDTQYF. CDR3 nucleotides: TGCGCCAGCAGCTTTACCCGACTAGAAAACACAGATACGCAGTATTTT.

The chain links TRBV21-1 to TRBJ2-3; the D call TRBD2 from the table was never checked on the DNA. TRBV21-1 is designated a pseudogene. The CDR3 is 18 residues long. CDR3 protein: CASSAHALAGGGTYTQYF. CDR3 nucleotides: TGTGCCAGCAGCGCTCATGCCCTAGCGGGGGGCGGTACTTATACGCAGTATTTT.

This clone has only a few counts. The V gene is TRBV9, the J gene TRBJ2-7, with a possible D match to TRBD2 (7 bases). CDR1 is SGDLS and CDR2 is YYNGEE in the germline V gene. The CDR3 covers 15 residues. The V end was cut by 4 bases, the J end by 5 bases, with 19 bases between. CDR3 region: CASSQGGGPSDEQYF. For the CDR3, the DNA is TGTGCCAGCAGCCAAGGCGGGGGCCCAAGTGACGAGCAGTACTTC.

This clone was seen only a few times. The V and J genes are TRBV7-2 and TRBJ2-5; 7 bases map to TRBD2. The J call may be incorrect, as the DNA end agrees better with TRBJ2-7. The germline V gene encodes CDR1 SGHTA and CDR2 FQGNSA. CDR3 length: 14 amino acids. As DNA, the CDR3 is TGTGCCAGCAGCCCAACCGCGGGGGCCTACGAGCAGTACTTC. It yields the protein CASSPTAGAYEQYF.

The J gene is TRBJ2-2, the V gene TRBV2; D possibly corresponds to TRBD2 (5 bases). Trimming took off 6 bases at V and 7 bases at J, with 18 bases between the two ends. Germline lookup yields CDR1 SNHLY and CDR2 FYNNEI. The CDR3 is 15 residues long. CDR3 residues: CASSPGTRGIGELFF. The CDR3 region has the DNA TGTGCCAGCAGCCCGGGCACTAGAGGTATCGGGGAGCTGTTTTTT.